The following is a T cell receptor (beta chain) sequence with its context. Its antigen is still unknown. Trimming shortened V by 4 bases and J by 3 bases, and 16 bases separated the two germline ends. Germline values: CDR1 SGDLS, CDR2 YYNGEE. There are 15 residues in the CDR3. Clones were read by immunoSEQ multiplex PCR, and TCRdb kept only the in-frame ones, dropping some. This table has about 1.5 million clones, roughly 98% appearing once. The entry originates in a study of shared clonotypes between healthy human individuals. Study-wide findings and caveats: Generally, naive subsets came out with larger estimated richness than memory subsets.

Partitioning of CD4+ cells yielded a CD45RA+ naive subset and a CD45RA-negative memory subset. The V gene is TRBV9, the J gene TRBJ1-2; D gene ambiguous. Material: naive CD4+ T cells sorted from blood. This sample's subset: CD45RA+ positively selected. The clonotype comes from a man in his thirties or forties in good health. This CDR3 is CASSPSNDRYYGYTF. The CDR3 DNA is TGTGCCAGCAGCCCTTCGAATGACCGCTACTATGGCTACACCTTC.